This TCR beta chain was observed in a study of breast tumors, draining lymph nodes, adjacent tissues. Study findings and constraints: Compared with lymph nodes, tumors were less diverse; compared with nontumor tissue, more. Tumor T cell lymph node origin was a supported hypothesis, not proven. Findings are consistent with lymph node origin and intratumoral expansion of most tumor T cells.

TCRdb redid the calling of the multiplex PCR reads with MiXCR, one entry per CDR3 protein. The table shows fewer than 250,000 distinct CDR3 sequences, with roughly 32% occurring only once. This clonotype was counted at least ten times. Its antigen is undetermined. The lymph nodes were axillary draining lymph nodes from breast cancer patients. The trim removed 5 bases at V and 4 bases at J, leaving 8 bases unmatched. Germline CDR1 MDHEN, CDR2 SYDVKM. The CDR3 contains 15 residues. This TCR derives from a female donor with breast cancer. Some clones in this sample may be carry-over from other donors' samples. Source material: axillary lymph node tissue. The V gene is TRBV28, the J gene TRBJ2-7; 10 bases agree with TRBD1. As DNA, the CDR3 is TGTGCCAGCAGTGACCCCGGGACAGGGGAATACGAGCAGTACTTC. This gives the protein CASSDPGTGEYEQYF.